The present T cell receptor (beta chain) was sequenced within a study of T cell changes during pregnancy in multiple sclerosis. Data came from immunoSEQ multiplex PCR; TCRdb stores just in-frame clones and leaves some out. The profile shows over 25,000 clones, more than 85% of them singletons. V was shortened by 8 bases and J by 1 base, with 15 bases between the two germline ends. The germline gives CDR1 SGHRS, CDR2 YFSETQ. The CDR3 totals 15 residues. The sample in question was CD4+ T cells from peripheral blood mononuclear cells, obtained in the second trimester of pregnancy. The chain recombines TRBV5-1 with TRBJ2-2, with D tentatively TRBD2 (5 bases). This TCR was sampled from a female donor with multiple sclerosis, enrolled in a pregnancy study. The CDR3 loop reads CASSLGSVNTGELFF. The CDR3 DNA reads TGCGCCAGTAGCCTGGGTAGCGTGAACACCGGGGAGCTGTTTTTT.